The rows below give T cell receptor beta chains drawn from one sample of a study of early T cells in non-severe SARS-CoV-2 infection. TCRdb analysed the 5' RACE reads with MiXCR anew, one entry per CDR3 protein. The sample holds fewer than 35,000 distinct CDR3 sequences; over 9% are singletons and the top ten take around 13%. What was sequenced was whole blood. These receptor sequences come from an adult who was a healthcare worker with PCR-confirmed SARS-CoV-2 infection or an uninfected control (not recorded which). CDR3s include the opening cysteine and the closing phenylalanine or tryptophan. A D gene is named only where the DNA matches it firmly. Clone size appears in some rows only: once, few, many, or a class for an expanded clone.

few,TRBV7-6,TRBD1,15,TRBJ1-1,TGTGCCAGCAGCCAAGGACAGGGGGGAGACACTGAAGCTTTCTTT,CASSQGQGGDTEAFF
.,TRBV30,TRBD1,14,TRBJ1-5,TGTGCCTGGAGACAGGGGGATAGCAATCAGCCCCAGCATTTT,CAWRQGDSNQPQHF
few,TRBV20-1,.,16,TRBJ1-2,TGCAGTGCTAGAGATCCGGGGCAGGGAGATAGCGATGGCTACACCTTC,CSARDPGQGDSDGYTF
many,TRBV19,.,22,TRBJ2-5,TGTGCCAGTAGTAGAGTTTCTATATCCCAAGTTTCTGCCTTACCTCAACAAGAGACCCAGTACTTC,CASSRVSISQVSALPQQETQYF
few,TRBV6-2/TRBV6-3,TRBD1,16,TRBJ2-1,TGTGCCAGCAGTTCCTCGGGACAGGGGAAGCGCAATGAGCAGTTCTTC,CASSSSGQGKRNEQFF
many,TRBV24-1,.,11,TRBJ2-1,TGTGCCACCAGTGATTTGTGGGGCCAGTTCTTC,CATSDLWGQFF
many,TRBV5-5,.,13,TRBJ2-6,TGTGCCAGCTACCTCTCTGGGGCCAACGTCCTGACTTTC,CASYLSGANVLTF
many,TRBV20-1,TRBD2,15,TRBJ2-3,TGCAGTGCTAGCGTTTCAGCGGGGGGATCAGATACGCAGTATTTT,CSASVSAGGSDTQYF
few,TRBV29-1,TRBD1,13,TRBJ1-1,TGCAGCGTCTCAGGGGGCGCGGTCACTGAAGCTTTCTTT,CSVSGGAVTEAFF
many,TRBV25-1,.,13,TRBJ1-4,TGTGCCAGCAGGAAGTTCTTAAATGAAAAACTGTTTTTT,CASRKFLNEKLFF
few,TRBV12-3/TRBV12-4,.,13,TRBJ1-5,TGTGCCAGCAGTTTCGGGGAAGATCAGCCCCAGCATTTT,CASSFGEDQPQHF
few,TRBV6-4,TRBD1,15,TRBJ2-3,TGTGCCAGCAGTGACAGGGACAGGAAAGTAGATACGCAGTATTTT,CASSDRDRKVDTQYF
few,TRBV11-1,.,13,TRBJ2-3,TGTGCCAGCAGTTCACGACAGACAGATACGCAGTATTTT,CASSSRQTDTQYF
.,TRBV10-3,TRBD2,11,TRBJ2-5,TGTGCCGTCAGCGGGGGGGAGACCCAGTACTTC,CAVSGGETQYF
many,TRBV5-4,.,13,TRBJ2-7,TGTGCCAGCAGCTTGAGTGGCCTTCGGGAGCAGTACTTC,CASSLSGLREQYF
few,TRBV3-1,.,15,TRBJ1-2,TGTGCCAGCAGCCAATCGGAGGTATCCAACTATGGCTACACCTTC,CASSQSEVSNYGYTF
.,TRBV5-1,.,16,TRBJ2-5,TGCGCCAGCAGCTCGCGTGTAGAGGGCACCGGGGAGACCCAGTACTTC,CASSSRVEGTGETQYF
.,TRBV2,.,14,TRBJ1-5,TGTGCCAGCAGAATCGGGACACGGGATCAGCCCCAGCATTTT,CASRIGTRDQPQHF
few,TRBV4-3,.,15,TRBJ2-5,TGCGCCAGCAGCCAAGATCGCGGGGTTGGGGAGACCCAGTACTTC,CASSQDRGVGETQYF
many,TRBV4-1,.,16,TRBJ1-5,TGCGCCAGCAGCCAAGAGGGGCGAGGGATGGATCAGCCCCAGCATTTT,CASSQEGRGMDQPQHF